This T cell receptor beta chain was recorded in a study of T cell repertoires in cytomegalovirus infection. Study-wide findings and caveats: HLA-C-restricted CMV-specific TCR beta clonotypes were dominant in the ex vivo response.

Via MiXCR, TCRdb re-called the reads, giving one row per CDR3 protein. The sample holds just under 500,000 distinct CDR3 sequences, 33% seen once. Points on this clonotype: Its antigen is not identified.

The TCR sequence derives from a human donor in good health (CMV status not recorded). Some clones in this sample may be carry-over from other donors' samples. Source: cultured PBMCs, taken from culture after CMV antigen stimulation.

In DNA, the CDR3 is TGTGCCAGCAGCCTACTCGGGGGTGGCAATCAGCCCCAGCATTTT. Translation gives CASSLLGGGNQPQHF. The chain recombines TRBV11-3 with TRBJ1-5; D is possibly TRBD1 (5 bases). The V gene's germline CDR1 is SGHNT and CDR2 YENEEA. The CDR3 consists of 15 residues. Trimming removed 5 bases from V and 2 bases from J, with 13 bases in between.